The 28 T cell receptor beta chains below come from one sample, sequenced in a study of CD8 T cells in ankylosing spondylitis. Findings and caveats of the study: A motif in TCR beta, a set of roughly eight highly homologous variants, appeared characteristic of ankylosing spondylitis blood.

No antigen has been assigned to these receptors. TCRdb independently ran MiXCR on the 5' RACE reads; one entry per CDR3 protein. The table shows 200,000 to 250,000 distinct CDR3 sequences, with approximately 16% occurring only once. The sequenced sample consisted of blood, either unsorted or a sorted T cell fraction (not recorded which). The source of these receptors is a male donor with ankylosing spondylitis.

The V and J genes are TRBV11-1 and TRBJ1-4; D uncertain. Germline V gene sequence: CDR1 SGHAT, CDR2 FQDESV (reference sequence). The CDR3 has 12 amino acids. V was cut by 5 bases and J by 8 bases, with 9 bases left in between. CDR3 region: CASSITGEKLFF. CDR3 DNA sequence: TGTGCCAGCAGCATAACCGGGGAAAAACTGTTTTTT.

CDR3 loop: CASSFIGSQETQYF. CDR3 coding DNA: TGTGCCAGCAGTTTTATAGGCAGCCAAGAGACCCAGTACTTC. The chain links TRBV27 to TRBJ2-5; no clear D. This CDR3 region has 14 residues. Germline V gene sequence: CDR1 MNHEY, CDR2 SMNVEV (reference sequence). Deletions cut 3 bases from V and 1 base from J, with 9 bases between.

The chain employs TRBV29-1 and TRBJ1-2, with 8 bases lining up with TRBD1. In germline, CDR1 is SQVTM, CDR2 ANQGSEA. The CDR3 is 13 residues long. Losses at the gene ends were 3 bases for V and 3 bases for J; bases not matched to a gene: 3. The CDR3 loop is CSVETGDDYGYTF. In nucleotides, the CDR3 is TGCAGCGTTGAGACAGGGGATGACTATGGCTACACCTTC.

The table lists this clonotype with many counts. The V and J genes are TRBV11-3 and TRBJ2-1; D possibly corresponds to TRBD2 (5 bases). This CDR3 is built from 16 residues. V dropped 0 bases and J dropped 4 bases, with 13 bases sitting between them. CDR1 SGHNT and CDR2 YENEEA come from the germline V gene. The CDR3 here is CASSLDTASGYNEQFF. CDR3 coding DNA: TGTGCCAGCAGCTTAGATACGGCCAGCGGTTACAATGAGCAGTTCTTC.

The chain recombines TRBV12-3 or TRBV12-4 with TRBJ2-3; unclear D gene. V was shortened by 6 bases and J by 1 base, with 14 bases between the two germline ends. The CDR3 extends over 15 amino acids. Written as DNA, the CDR3 is TGTGCCAGCAGCCCCGGAGTTATCGGCACAGATACGCAGTATTTT. It encodes CASSPGVIGTDTQYF.

This clonotype was counted between two and nine times. The chain carries TRBV18 and TRBJ2-1; D gene uncertain. The germline V and J ends were trimmed by 2 bases and 0 bases, with 8 bases remaining between them. Germline-derived CDR1 and CDR2 are KGHSH and LQKENI. This CDR3 spans 15 amino acids. The CDR3 bases are TGTGCCAGCTCACCAATGGAAAGCTCCTACAATGAGCAGTTCTTC. Its protein is CASSPMESSYNEQFF.

The chain combines TRBV28 with TRBJ2-1; 16 bases align to TRBD2. The CDR3 has 21 amino acids. With 4 bases clipped from V and 1 base from J, the junction kept 13 bases outside the gene matches. Germline-derived CDR1 and CDR2 are MDHEN and SYDVKM. The DNA of the CDR3 is TGTGCCAGCAGTTCATCGCCCCCGGGACTAGCGGGAGGGGCGTCCTACAATGAGCAGTTCTTC. This codes for CASSSSPPGLAGGASYNEQFF.

V gene TRBV5-5 combines with J gene TRBJ2-7, with 7 bases identical to TRBD1. The CDR3 is 14 residues long. The V and J ends lost 3 bases and 6 bases, in that order; junction bases with no gene match: 9. Germline V gives CDR1 SGHKS, CDR2 YYEKEE (reference sequence). Written as DNA, the CDR3 is TGTGCCAGCAGCTACCCAGGGGGTAAAGGCGAGCAGTACTTC. It yields the protein CASSYPGGKGEQYF.

A remark on this clonotype: It may be a read error: a sequence one base away is much more abundant. The chain uses TRBV29-1 and TRBJ2-7, with TRBD1 matching 8 bases. This CDR3 spans 13 amino acids. CDR1 and CDR2 from the germline V gene are SQVTM and ANQGSEA. The CDR3, as DNA: TGCAGCGTTCCGGGACAGGTGGGAGACGATCAGTACTTC. It specifies CSVPGQVGDDQYF.

The V gene is TRBV7-9, the J gene TRBJ2-1, with TRBD2 matching over 11 bases. Germline V gene lookup returns CDR1 SEHNR and CDR2 FQNEAQ (reference sequence). The CDR3 extends over 17 amino acids. The trim removed 1 base at V and 8 bases at J, leaving 10 bases unmatched. CDR3: CASSLVAGGPDIDEQFF. The CDR3 coding sequence is TGTGCCAGCAGCTTAGTAGCGGGGGGGCCAGACATCGATGAGCAGTTCTTC.

The rearrangement joins TRBV7-9 to TRBJ2-1; TRBD2 agrees at 11 bases. V shed 6 bases and J 4 bases; nucleotides not matched to a gene: 8. Per germline, CDR1 SEHNR and CDR2 FQNEAQ (reference sequence). The CDR3 totals 16 residues. This chain's CDR3 is CASSSIAGGPYNEQFF. The CDR3 region has the DNA TGTGCCAGCAGTTCAATAGCGGGAGGGCCTTACAATGAGCAGTTCTTC.

This clonotype was counted only a few times. CDR3 region: CASSFNSGALPWDTQYF. CDR3 in DNA: TGTGCCAGCAGCTTCAATAGCGGGGCCCTCCCTTGGGATACGCAGTATTTT. This chain connects TRBV7-2 to TRBJ2-3, with TRBD2 matching 8 bases. CDR1 is SGHTA, CDR2 FQGNSA, per germline. The V segment lost 3 bases and the J segment 6 bases; nucleotides outside the gene matches: 14. The CDR3 covers 17 residues. Full variable domain (remainder filled in from reference TRBV7-2 and TRBJ2-3): GAGVSQSPSNKVTEKGKDVELRCDPISGHTALYWYRQSLGQGLEFLIYFQGNSAPDKSGLPSDRFSAERTGGSVSTLTIQRTQQEDSAVYLCASSFNSGALPWDTQYFGPGTRLTVL.

This clonotype was seen only a few times. This chain links TRBV6-5 with TRBJ1-1, with D perhaps TRBD1 (6 bases). Per germline, CDR1 MNHEY and CDR2 SVGAGI. V was trimmed by 7 bases and J by 7 bases, leaving 13 bases between them. CDR3 length: 12 amino acids. CDR3 loop: CASISGGDEAFF. In nucleotides, the CDR3 is TGTGCCAGCATTTCCGGGGGCGATGAAGCTTTCTTT.

This clonotype was observed a handful of times. The rearrangement links TRBV7-9 to TRBJ2-7; weak D call: TRBD2 (5 bases). Germline V lookup: CDR1 SEHNR, CDR2 FQNEAQ (reference sequence). There are 12 residues in the CDR3. Trimming took off 4 bases at V and 3 bases at J, with 7 bases between the two ends. The CDR3 coding sequence is TGTGCCAGCAGCTCCGGGATCTACGAGCAGTACTTC. It codes for CASSSGIYEQYF.

There are a few counts of this clonotype. CDR3 sequence: CASSLARGADTQYF. The CDR3 DNA sequence: TGTGCCAGCAGTTTAGCCCGGGGAGCAGATACGCAGTATTTT. The rearrangement joins TRBV27 to TRBJ2-3; perhaps TRBD2 as D (5 bases). Germline values: CDR1 MNHEY, CDR2 SMNVEV (reference sequence). CDR3 length: 14 amino acids. The V gene lost 2 bases and the J gene lost 4 bases, with 10 bases spanning the gap.

V is TRBV3-1 and J is TRBJ1-6; D unresolved. With 2 bases removed from V and 4 bases from J, the gap between germline ends came to 9 bases. The CDR3 has 15 residues. CDR1 is LGHDT, CDR2 YNNKEL, per germline (reference sequence). CDR3 DNA: TGTGCCAGCAGCCAAAAACTAGGATATAATTCACCCCTCCACTTT. Translating it yields CASSQKLGYNSPLHF.

The chain links TRBV4-2 to TRBJ1-2; a possible D gene is TRBD1 (5 bases). Trimming left V 0 bases short and J 8 bases short, with 7 bases between. The CDR3 runs to 12 residues. Germline loops: CDR1 LGHNA, CDR2 YNFKEQ. In DNA form, the CDR3 reads TGTGCCAGCAGCCAAGATGGGGCGGGCTACACCTTC. Protein sequence: CASSQDGAGYTF.

This clonotype was seen a handful of times. This chain links TRBV6-4 with TRBJ1-2; D is uncertain. The CDR3 is 13 amino acids. V shed 1 base and J shed 8 bases, with 11 bases lying between them. From germline, CDR1 is MRHNA and CDR2 SNTAGT. CDR3 nucleotides: TGTGCCAGCAGTGACTTGTCAGGCTACGGCTACACCTTC. Protein: CASSDLSGYGYTF.

This clonotype occurred a few times. The chain is built from TRBV5-1 and TRBJ1-2; tentatively, D is TRBD1 (6 bases). The germline V gene has CDR1 SGHRS and CDR2 YFSETQ. This CDR3 spans 15 amino acids. V dropped 0 bases and J dropped 8 bases, with 17 bases sitting between them. The DNA for the CDR3 is TGCGCCAGCAGCTTGGAAGGCGCGGGGGCGGAGGGCTACACCTTC. Its protein product is CASSLEGAGAEGYTF.

The chain combines TRBV27 with TRBJ1-1; D gene ambiguous. This CDR3 comprises 13 residues. Germline CDR1 reads MNHEY; CDR2 reads SMNVEV (reference sequence). V lost 6 bases to trimming and J lost 0 bases, with 8 bases between them. In nucleotides, the CDR3 is TGTGCCAGCAGGGTGTCCGTGAACACTGAAGCTTTCTTT. Its translation is CASRVSVNTEAFF.

This clonotype was observed a few times. The chain joins TRBV4-1 to TRBJ1-5; TRBD1 agrees at 7 bases. The CDR3 has 17 amino acids. V was clipped by 3 bases and J by 5 bases; unmatched bases: 13. Germline V gene data show CDR1 as MGHRA and CDR2 as YSYEKL. The CDR3 nucleotides are TGCGCCAGCAGCCATAACAACCGGGACAGCAATGATCAGCCCCAGCATTTT. Protein: CASSHNNRDSNDQPQHF.

This clonotype appeared a few times. CDR3 nucleotides: TGTGCCAGCAGCTTAGCGTGGGGGTCCTACGAGCAGTACTTC. Protein product: CASSLAWGSYEQYF. The V gene is TRBV11-2, the J gene TRBJ2-7, with D perhaps being TRBD1 or TRBD2 (5 bases each). V was trimmed by 1 base and J by 1 base, leaving 8 bases between them. Germline lookup yields CDR1 SGHAT and CDR2 FQNNGV. This CDR3 contains 14 residues.

This clonotype was picked up many times. This sequence joins TRBV5-1 and TRBJ2-7; D remains unclear. Germline assignment: CDR1 SGHRS and CDR2 YFSETQ. This CDR3 has 13 residues. Deletions cut 5 bases from V and 1 base from J, with 10 bases between. The CDR3 nucleotides are TGCGCCAGCAGACCGGACGGTTCCTACGAGCAGTACTTC. Encoded protein: CASRPDGSYEQYF.

This clonotype was found a few times. The genes are TRBV29-1 and TRBJ2-3, with 15 bases matching TRBD2. The CDR3 length is 15 residues. Germline V gene lookup returns CDR1 SQVTM and CDR2 ANQGSEA. V was clipped by 3 bases and J by 5 bases; unmatched bases: 3. For the CDR3, the DNA is TGCAGCGTTGACGTGGGACTAGCGGGAGGAGATACGCAGTATTTT. Encoded protein: CSVDVGLAGGDTQYF.

This clonotype came up many times. V and J are TRBV12-3 or TRBV12-4 and TRBJ2-7; no definite D call. This CDR3 has 14 residues. The ends were cut back, 5 bases at V and 2 bases at J, with 13 bases in the middle. As DNA, the CDR3 is TGTGCCAGCAGTCCTTATCTAACTCCCTACGAGCAGTACTTC. This translates into CASSPYLTPYEQYF.

J is TRBJ1-5 and V is TRBV7-9; 10 nucleotides align to TRBD1. V gave up 5 bases and J gave up 2 bases; unmatched junction bases: 3. Germline CDR1 reads SEHNR; CDR2 reads FQNEAQ (reference sequence). The CDR3 consists of 15 residues. The CDR3, as DNA: TGTGCCAGCAGCCAAGGACAGGGGGGCAATCAGCCCCAGCATTTT. This codes for CASSQGQGGNQPQHF.

This clonotype was counted a few times. This rearrangement joins TRBV4-2 to TRBJ2-7, with 10 bases aligning to TRBD2. V was pared by 3 bases and J by 2 bases, with 4 bases of the junction left unmatched. This CDR3 is built from 15 residues. Germline CDR1 LGHNA, CDR2 YNFKEQ. The CDR3 here is CASSQPGLATYEQYF. CDR3 coding DNA: TGTGCCAGCAGCCAGCCGGGACTAGCGACCTACGAGCAGTACTTC.

This clonotype has a handful of counts. The chain is built from TRBV7-8 and TRBJ2-2; 10 bases agree with TRBD2. V shed 2 bases, J shed 6 bases, and the junction held 6 bases outside the gene matches. The V gene's germline CDR1 is SGHVS and CDR2 FQNEAQ. The CDR3 length is 16 residues. The CDR3 loop is CASSLIGLAAAGELFF. CDR3 bases: TGTGCCAGCAGCTTAATTGGACTAGCGGCCGCCGGGGAGCTGTTTTTT.